This T cell receptor beta chain comes out of a study of blood T cell repertoires in COVID-19. Germline CDR1 and CDR2: SGHRS and YFSETQ. This CDR3 has 13 amino acids. V was cut by 4 bases and J by 3 bases, with 10 bases left in between. Authors' analysis steps: By means of reference gene primer amplification, nucleated cell counts were estimated. Here immunoSEQ multiplex PCR was the method, and the copy in TCRdb shows in-frame clones only, minus some. Clone size and the V and J calls come from that table; the DNA yielded D and trimming. The sample records approximately 150,000 clones, approximately 89% being singletons.

This TCR derives from a human donor in a cohort sampled during active COVID-19. Sequenced: peripheral blood. The chain uses TRBV5-1 and TRBJ1-1; no reliable D call. The CDR3 bases are TGCGCCAGCAGCCCCGCGGGTGACACTGAAGCTTTCTTT. This sequence encodes CASSPAGDTEAFF.